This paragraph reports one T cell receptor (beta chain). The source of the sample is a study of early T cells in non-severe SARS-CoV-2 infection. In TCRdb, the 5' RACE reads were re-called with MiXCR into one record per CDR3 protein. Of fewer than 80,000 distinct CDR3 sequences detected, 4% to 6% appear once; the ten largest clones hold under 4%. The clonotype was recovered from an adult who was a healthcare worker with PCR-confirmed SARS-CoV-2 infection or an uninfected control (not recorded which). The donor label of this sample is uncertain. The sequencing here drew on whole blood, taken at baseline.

The chain's CDR3 is CASSQPQRGQGGGRETQYF. CDR3 in DNA: TGTGCCAGCAGCCAACCCCAAAGGGGTCAAGGCGGGGGTCGGGAGACCCAGTACTTC. The chain has TRBV4-2 and TRBJ2-5; 7 positions agree with TRBD2. Germline CDR1 reads LGHNA; CDR2 reads YNFKEQ. V lost 2 bases and J lost 5; bases outside the gene matches: 20. The CDR3 runs to 19 residues.